These T cell receptor beta chains were read from a single sample in a study of cytomegalovirus exposure and HLA in healthy donors. Sequencing was performed with immunoSEQ multiplex PCR; in TCRdb, only in-frame clones are kept and a portion is missing. The repertoire holds approximately 110,000 clones, with around 72% as singletons. Material: PBMCs. These receptor sequences come from a woman between 35 and 50 years old in good health and CMV-seropositive. Each CDR3 is given with its conserved first and last residue. The D gene is left open where the match is weak. Where a row states a size, it is once, few, many or the class of an expanded clone; other rows omit it.

abundance: -; v_gene: TRBV4-1; j_gene: TRBJ2-3; d_gene: TRBD1; CDR3nt: TGCGCCAGCAGCCAATCACCGGGACAGGGGGCAGATACGCAGTATTTT; CDR3aa: CASSQSPGQGADTQYF
abundance: -; v_gene: TRBV7-3; j_gene: TRBJ2-3; d_gene: TRBD1; CDR3nt: TGTGCCAGCAGCTTCAACCCGGCAGGGGGCTGGGATACGCAGTATTTT; CDR3aa: CASSFNPAGGWDTQYF
abundance: once; v_gene: TRBV7-2; j_gene: TRBJ1-1; d_gene: -; CDR3nt: TGTGCCAGCGGACAGTCGATGATGAACACTGAAGCTTTCTTT; CDR3aa: CASGQSMMNTEAFF
abundance: -; v_gene: TRBV6-1; j_gene: TRBJ1-5; d_gene: -; CDR3nt: TGTGCCAGCAGTGACCGGCTCAGGGGCCCCGATCAGCCCCAGCATTTT; CDR3aa: CASSDRLRGPDQPQHF
abundance: -; v_gene: TRBV23-1; j_gene: TRBJ2-3; d_gene: -; CDR3nt: TGCGCCAGCAGTCAATCGTGGAGTACAGATACGCAGTATTTT; CDR3aa: CASSQSWSTDTQYF
abundance: few; v_gene: TRBV10-3; j_gene: TRBJ1-2; d_gene: TRBD1; CDR3nt: TGTGCCATCGGGACAGGGGGCCTCCACTATGGCTACACCTTC; CDR3aa: CAIGTGGLHYGYTF
abundance: -; v_gene: TRBV9; j_gene: TRBJ1-2; d_gene: -; CDR3nt: TGTGCCAGCAGCGTCGGGGGGGGGAACAGGTATGGCTACACCTTC; CDR3aa: CASSVGGGNRYGYTF
abundance: few; v_gene: TRBV19; j_gene: TRBJ1-1; d_gene: -; CDR3nt: TGTGCCAGTAGCGCGCTATCGACAGCGAACACTGAAGCTTTCTTT; CDR3aa: CASSALSTANTEAFF
abundance: -; v_gene: TRBV6-6; j_gene: TRBJ1-4; d_gene: -; CDR3nt: TGTGCCAGCAGCCCCCAATTTGGAGAACTGTTTTTT; CDR3aa: CASSPQFGELFF
abundance: -; v_gene: TRBV9; j_gene: TRBJ1-1; d_gene: -; CDR3nt: TGTGCCAGCAGCGTCGGGAGATTGAACACTGAAGCTTTCTTT; CDR3aa: CASSVGRLNTEAFF
abundance: -; v_gene: TRBV29-1; j_gene: TRBJ1-1; d_gene: -; CDR3nt: TGCAGCGTCCCTACAGGGCTTAACACTGAAGCTTTCTTT; CDR3aa: CSVPTGLNTEAFF
abundance: -; v_gene: TRBV7-9; j_gene: TRBJ2-7; d_gene: -; CDR3nt: TGTGCCAGCAGCGTTCTCAGGGGAGGGTCGGCCGAGCAGTACTTC; CDR3aa: CASSVLRGGSAEQYF
abundance: -; v_gene: TRBV7-2; j_gene: TRBJ2-7; d_gene: TRBD1; CDR3nt: TGTGCCAGCAGCTTAGGAGCGGACAGGATCTACGAGCAGTACTTC; CDR3aa: CASSLGADRIYEQYF
abundance: few; v_gene: TRBV7-2; j_gene: TRBJ1-4; d_gene: -; CDR3nt: TGTGCCAGCAGCTCCGGACTGATTAATGAAAAACTGTTTTTT; CDR3aa: CASSSGLINEKLFF
abundance: -; v_gene: TRBV2; j_gene: TRBJ2-7; d_gene: -; CDR3nt: TGTGCCAGCAGTCCCGGGACATCGAGGCCCGTACTTTTC; CDR3aa: CASSPGTSRPVLF
abundance: few; v_gene: TRBV4-3; j_gene: TRBJ1-4; d_gene: TRBD1; CDR3nt: TGCGCCAGCAGCCCGCTCAGGGGACAGGCTTCTGAAAAACTGTTTTTT; CDR3aa: CASSPLRGQASEKLFF
abundance: -; v_gene: TRBV4-2; j_gene: TRBJ1-5; d_gene: -; CDR3nt: TGTGCCAGCAGCCAAGACCAACAGCCCAATCAGCCCCAGCATTTT; CDR3aa: CASSQDQQPNQPQHF
abundance: -; v_gene: TRBV7-2; j_gene: TRBJ2-3; d_gene: TRBD2; CDR3nt: TGTGCCAGCAGCCCAGGCCAGCGGGGGGGCACAGATACGCAGTATTTT; CDR3aa: CASSPGQRGGTDTQYF
abundance: few; v_gene: TRBV7-2; j_gene: TRBJ1-4; d_gene: -; CDR3nt: TGTGCCAGCAGCCCCCCCGTTCGGGGGGTTAATGAAAAACTGTTTTTT; CDR3aa: CASSPPVRGVNEKLFF
abundance: few; v_gene: TRBV6-5; j_gene: TRBJ1-1; d_gene: TRBD1; CDR3nt: TGTGCCAGCAGGACGGGACAGGGCCCAGCTTTCTTT; CDR3aa: CASRTGQGPAFF
abundance: once; v_gene: TRBV10-3; j_gene: TRBJ1-4; d_gene: TRBD1; CDR3nt: TGTGCCATCAGTGAGTCCAGGGGGCAGGCTAATGAAAAACTGTTTTTT; CDR3aa: CAISESRGQANEKLFF
abundance: -; v_gene: TRBV18; j_gene: TRBJ1-1; d_gene: TRBD1; CDR3nt: TGTGCCAGCTCACCACAGGGGGCGGACACTGAAGCTTTCTTT; CDR3aa: CASSPQGADTEAFF
abundance: once; v_gene: TRBV5-1; j_gene: TRBJ2-1; d_gene: TRBD2; CDR3nt: TGCGCCAGCAGCCGCCCTAGCGGGGGGCGATCCAATGAGCAGTTCTTC; CDR3aa: CASSRPSGGRSNEQFF
abundance: -; v_gene: TRBV5-1; j_gene: TRBJ2-3; d_gene: -; CDR3nt: TGCGCCAGCAGCTTGGAGTGGGGGGGCACAGATACGCAGTATTTT; CDR3aa: CASSLEWGGTDTQYF
abundance: few; v_gene: TRBV19; j_gene: TRBJ2-1; d_gene: -; CDR3nt: TGTGCCAGTAGTATAGGACTGAATGAGCAGTTCTTC; CDR3aa: CASSIGLNEQFF
abundance: -; v_gene: TRBV25-1; j_gene: TRBJ2-6; d_gene: TRBD1; CDR3nt: TGTGCCAGCAGTGACGACAGGGCCGGGGCCAACGTCCTGACTTTC; CDR3aa: CASSDDRAGANVLTF
abundance: -; v_gene: TRBV11-2; j_gene: TRBJ2-7; d_gene: -; CDR3nt: TGTGCCAGCAGCCACGGCGGGACCGCCTACGAGCAGTACTTC; CDR3aa: CASSHGGTAYEQYF
abundance: -; v_gene: TRBV4-3; j_gene: TRBJ2-5; d_gene: TRBD2; CDR3nt: TGCGCCAGCAGCCAAGGACTAGCGGGGGGGTTTGGAGAGACCCAGTACTTC; CDR3aa: CASSQGLAGGFGETQYF
abundance: few; v_gene: TRBV5-5; j_gene: TRBJ2-7; d_gene: -; CDR3nt: TGTGCCAGCAGCTTGCTTCCAGGGGCCGAGCAGTACTTC; CDR3aa: CASSLLPGAEQYF
abundance: -; v_gene: TRBV9; j_gene: TRBJ2-4; d_gene: -; CDR3nt: TGTGCCAGCAGCGGGACAGAAAACATTCAGTACTTC; CDR3aa: CASSGTENIQYF
abundance: few; v_gene: TRBV5-1; j_gene: TRBJ2-5; d_gene: -; CDR3nt: TGCGCCAGCAGCCAGGACAGCTACCAAGAGACCCAGTACTTC; CDR3aa: CASSQDSYQETQYF
abundance: -; v_gene: TRBV6-5; j_gene: TRBJ1-5; d_gene: -; CDR3nt: TGTGCCAGCTCGACAGACATTAATCAGCCCCAGCATTTT; CDR3aa: CASSTDINQPQHF
abundance: -; v_gene: TRBV19; j_gene: TRBJ1-5; d_gene: -; CDR3nt: TGTGCCAGTAGTATTGGAGGAAACAATCAGCCCCAGCATTTT; CDR3aa: CASSIGGNNQPQHF
abundance: -; v_gene: TRBV7-2; j_gene: TRBJ1-6; d_gene: -; CDR3nt: TGTGCCAGCAGTCGGGCGGGGGCGCCTTCACCCCTCCACTTT; CDR3aa: CASSRAGAPSPLHF
abundance: -; v_gene: TRBV28; j_gene: TRBJ1-5; d_gene: TRBD1; CDR3nt: TGTGCCAGCAGTATTGGACAGGTTCACCAGCCCCAGCATTTT; CDR3aa: CASSIGQVHQPQHF
abundance: once; v_gene: TRBV6-5; j_gene: TRBJ1-1; d_gene: -; CDR3nt: TGTGCCAGCAGTTCTTCCTCGAGGATAAACACTGAAGCTTTCTTT; CDR3aa: CASSSSSRINTEAFF
abundance: -; v_gene: TRBV4-1; j_gene: TRBJ2-3; d_gene: TRBD1; CDR3nt: TGCGCCAGCAGCCAAGATTCCGGGCAGGGGGTAACAGATACGCAGTATTTT; CDR3aa: CASSQDSGQGVTDTQYF
abundance: once; v_gene: TRBV5-6; j_gene: TRBJ1-6; d_gene: -; CDR3nt: TGTGCCAGCAGCTTGTCGTCCGGGGATTATAATTCACCCCTCCACTTT; CDR3aa: CASSLSSGDYNSPLHF
abundance: -; v_gene: TRBV6-5; j_gene: TRBJ2-7; d_gene: -; CDR3nt: TGTGCCAGCAGTTACTCTCGGGACATTCAGACGGAGCAGTACTTC; CDR3aa: CASSYSRDIQTEQYF
abundance: -; v_gene: TRBV5-1; j_gene: TRBJ1-2; d_gene: -; CDR3nt: TGCGCCAGCAGCGGAGACAACTATGGCTACACCTTC; CDR3aa: CASSGDNYGYTF
abundance: -; v_gene: TRBV5-1; j_gene: TRBJ2-1; d_gene: -; CDR3nt: TGCGCCAGCAGCCGCATTCCAGGGGTCTCCTACAATGAGCAGTTCTTC; CDR3aa: CASSRIPGVSYNEQFF
abundance: once; v_gene: TRBV18; j_gene: TRBJ2-2; d_gene: TRBD2; CDR3nt: TGTGCCAGCTCACCAGAGCGGGGTCCAGGCACCGGGGAGCTGTTTTTT; CDR3aa: CASSPERGPGTGELFF
abundance: -; v_gene: TRBV4-3; j_gene: TRBJ1-5; d_gene: -; CDR3nt: TGCGCCAGCAGCCAATTGAGGGGGGGAAATCAGCCCCAGCATTTT; CDR3aa: CASSQLRGGNQPQHF
abundance: -; v_gene: TRBV28; j_gene: TRBJ2-7; d_gene: TRBD2; CDR3nt: TGTGCCAGCAGTGGGGCGGGAGGGGAGGACTCCTACGAGCAGTACTTC; CDR3aa: CASSGAGGEDSYEQYF
abundance: once; v_gene: TRBV5-1; j_gene: TRBJ1-2; d_gene: -; CDR3nt: TGCGCCAGCAGCTTCGACAGAAGAAACTATGGCTACACCTTC; CDR3aa: CASSFDRRNYGYTF
abundance: -; v_gene: TRBV2; j_gene: TRBJ1-1; d_gene: -; CDR3nt: TGTGCCAGCAGCGGGCAGGGCACTGAAGCTTTCTTT; CDR3aa: CASSGQGTEAFF
abundance: once; v_gene: TRBV10-3; j_gene: TRBJ1-1; d_gene: -; CDR3nt: TGTGCCATCAGTGAGTCACGGGGAGTGAGCACTGAAGCTTTCTTT; CDR3aa: CAISESRGVSTEAFF
abundance: -; v_gene: TRBV4-3; j_gene: TRBJ2-7; d_gene: -; CDR3nt: TGCGCCAGCAGCCAATACCAGGGTGTAGTTTCCTACGAGCAGTACTTC; CDR3aa: CASSQYQGVVSYEQYF
abundance: -; v_gene: TRBV4-1; j_gene: TRBJ2-5; d_gene: TRBD1; CDR3nt: TGCGCCAGCAGCCAAGGAGACAGGGACCAAGAGACCCAGTACTTC; CDR3aa: CASSQGDRDQETQYF
abundance: -; v_gene: TRBV2; j_gene: TRBJ2-7; d_gene: TRBD1; CDR3nt: TGTGCCAGCAGTGCCGGGACAGGGTCATACGAGCAGTACTTC; CDR3aa: CASSAGTGSYEQYF
abundance: -; v_gene: TRBV4-2; j_gene: TRBJ2-3; d_gene: TRBD2; CDR3nt: TGTGCCAGCAGCGTGAGAACTAGCGGGGGGGCCGACCCAGATACGCAGTATTTT; CDR3aa: CASSVRTSGGADPDTQYF
abundance: -; v_gene: TRBV6-5; j_gene: TRBJ1-4; d_gene: TRBD1; CDR3nt: TGTGCCAGCCGGACAGGCTCAACTAATGAAAAACTGTTTTTT; CDR3aa: CASRTGSTNEKLFF
abundance: -; v_gene: TRBV7-2; j_gene: TRBJ1-1; d_gene: -; CDR3nt: TGTGCCAGCAGCACGACCCGACAGGCACCGAGAGCTTTCTTT; CDR3aa: CASSTTRQAPRAFF
abundance: -; v_gene: TRBV5-1; j_gene: TRBJ2-5; d_gene: -; CDR3nt: TGCGCCAGCAGCTTGGATCCTAGGCAAGAGACCCAGTACTTC; CDR3aa: CASSLDPRQETQYF
abundance: -; v_gene: TRBV2; j_gene: TRBJ1-1; d_gene: -; CDR3nt: TGTGCCAGCAGTCTACAGGGCCCTGAAGCTTTCTTT; CDR3aa: CASSLQGPEAFF
abundance: -; v_gene: TRBV9; j_gene: TRBJ2-5; d_gene: TRBD1; CDR3nt: TGTGCCAGCAGCCGGTTCGGGACAGGGACCCGGGAGACCCAGTACTTC; CDR3aa: CASSRFGTGTRETQYF
abundance: -; v_gene: TRBV5-1; j_gene: TRBJ2-3; d_gene: TRBD2; CDR3nt: TGCGCCAGCAGCGGAGCGGGACCCGGGGATACGCAGTATTTT; CDR3aa: CASSGAGPGDTQYF